Here is one T cell receptor (beta chain) with its context. Its matching antigen is unknown. TCRdb re-analysed the 5' RACE reads in MiXCR, keeping a single row per CDR3 protein. The sample holds approximately 390,000 distinct CDR3 sequences, 15% to 20% seen once. The sample comes from a study of T-cell memory formation after mild COVID-19. The study's findings and limits: Day 15 to 85 contractors were CD4/CD8 balanced; later expanders leaned CD4+. Researchers could not confirm that second-wave clones peaking on day 37 targeted SARS-CoV-2. Researchers report contracting CD4+ clones mostly in CM and EM, with CD8+ clones in EMRA. Cross-reactive memory seemingly joined, as some responding clones were found in pre-infection memory.

The CDR3 has 15 residues. V was cut by 0 bases and J by 8 bases, with 16 bases left in between. The germline V gene has CDR1 MGHRA and CDR2 YSYEKL. The V and J genes are TRBV4-1 and TRBJ1-2; tentatively, D is TRBD1 (5 bases). The sequencing input was PBMCs or a T cell subset sorted from them (not recorded which). This TCR was sampled from a man younger than 35 who had mild COVID-19 (a few samples of this study predate the infection). Cell type and time point are not known. The CDR3 reads CASSQDGQGLWGYTF. As DNA, the CDR3 is TGCGCCAGCAGCCAAGATGGTCAGGGTCTGTGGGGCTACACCTTC.